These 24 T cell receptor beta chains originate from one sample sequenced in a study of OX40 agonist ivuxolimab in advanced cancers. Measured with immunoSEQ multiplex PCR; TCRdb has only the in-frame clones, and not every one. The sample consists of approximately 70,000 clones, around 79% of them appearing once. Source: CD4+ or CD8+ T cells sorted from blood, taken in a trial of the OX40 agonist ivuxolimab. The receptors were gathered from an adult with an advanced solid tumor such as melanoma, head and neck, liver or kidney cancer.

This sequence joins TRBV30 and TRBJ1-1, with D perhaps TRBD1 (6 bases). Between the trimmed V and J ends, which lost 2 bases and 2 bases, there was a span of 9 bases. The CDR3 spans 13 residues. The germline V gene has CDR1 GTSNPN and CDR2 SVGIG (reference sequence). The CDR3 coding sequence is TGTGCCTGGAGTAAACAGGGAAACACTGAAGCTTTCTTT. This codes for CAWSKQGNTEAFF.

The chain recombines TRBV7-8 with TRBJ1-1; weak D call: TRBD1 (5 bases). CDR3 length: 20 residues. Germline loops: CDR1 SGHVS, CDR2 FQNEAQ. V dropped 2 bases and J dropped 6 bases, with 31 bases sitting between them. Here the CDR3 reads CASSLMTANIKGVIGPEAFF. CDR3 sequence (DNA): TGTGCCAGCAGCTTAATGACGGCAAACATCAAAGGGGTGATCGGCCCTGAAGCTTTCTTT.

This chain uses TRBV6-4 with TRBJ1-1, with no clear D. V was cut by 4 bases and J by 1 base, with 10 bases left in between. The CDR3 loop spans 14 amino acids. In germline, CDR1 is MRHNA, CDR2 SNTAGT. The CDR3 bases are TGTGCCAGCAGTGCGGGAGAGCCGAACACTGAAGCTTTCTTT. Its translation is CASSAGEPNTEAFF.

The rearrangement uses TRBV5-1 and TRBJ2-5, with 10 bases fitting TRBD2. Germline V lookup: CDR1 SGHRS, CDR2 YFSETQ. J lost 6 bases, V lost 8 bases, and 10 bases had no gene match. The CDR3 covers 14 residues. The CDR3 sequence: CASYPSGRGKTQYF. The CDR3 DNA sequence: TGCGCCAGTTATCCTAGCGGGAGAGGGAAGACCCAGTACTTC.

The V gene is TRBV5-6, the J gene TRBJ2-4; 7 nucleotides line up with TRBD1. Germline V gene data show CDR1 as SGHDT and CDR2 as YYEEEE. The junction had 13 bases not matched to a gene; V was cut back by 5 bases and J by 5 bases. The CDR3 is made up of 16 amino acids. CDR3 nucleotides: TGTGCCAGCAGTCCGGGACAGCAATGGGGGCAAAACATTCAGTACTTC. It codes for CASSPGQQWGQNIQYF.

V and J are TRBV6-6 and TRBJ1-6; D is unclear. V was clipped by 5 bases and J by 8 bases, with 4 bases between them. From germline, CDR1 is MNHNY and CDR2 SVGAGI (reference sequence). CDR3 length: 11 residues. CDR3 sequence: CASSQYSPLHF. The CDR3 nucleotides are TGTGCCAGCAGTCAGTATTCACCCCTCCACTTT.

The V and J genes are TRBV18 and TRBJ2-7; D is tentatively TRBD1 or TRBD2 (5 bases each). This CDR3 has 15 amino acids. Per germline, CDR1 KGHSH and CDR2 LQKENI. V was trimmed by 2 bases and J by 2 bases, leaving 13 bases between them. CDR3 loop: CASSPSGTDTYEQYF. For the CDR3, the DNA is TGTGCCAGCTCACCATCCGGGACGGACACCTACGAGCAGTACTTC.

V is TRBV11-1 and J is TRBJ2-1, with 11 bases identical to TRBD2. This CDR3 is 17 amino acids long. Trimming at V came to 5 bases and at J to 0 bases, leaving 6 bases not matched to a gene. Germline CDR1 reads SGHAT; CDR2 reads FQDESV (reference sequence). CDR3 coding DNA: TGTGCCAGCAGCCTGGGACTAGCGGTTTCCTCCTACAATGAGCAGTTCTTC. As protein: CASSLGLAVSSYNEQFF.

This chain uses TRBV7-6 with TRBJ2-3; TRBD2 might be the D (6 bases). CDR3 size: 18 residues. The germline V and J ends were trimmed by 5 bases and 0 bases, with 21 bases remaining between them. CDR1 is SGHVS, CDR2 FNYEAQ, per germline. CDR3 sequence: CASSPRRGSGGSTDTQYF. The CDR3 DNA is TGTGCCAGCAGCCCACGGAGGGGTAGCGGAGGGAGCACAGATACGCAGTATTTT.

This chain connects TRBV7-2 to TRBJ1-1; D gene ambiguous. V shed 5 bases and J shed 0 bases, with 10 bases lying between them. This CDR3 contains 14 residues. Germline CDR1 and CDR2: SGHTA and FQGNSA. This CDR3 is CASSQSWVNTEAFF. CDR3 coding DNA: TGTGCCAGCAGCCAATCCTGGGTGAACACTGAAGCTTTCTTT. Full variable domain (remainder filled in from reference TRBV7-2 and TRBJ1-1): GAGVSQSPSNKVTEKGKDVELRCDPISGHTALYWYRQSLGQGLEFLIYFQGNSAPDKSGLPSDRFSAERTGGSVSTLTIQRTQQEDSAVYLCASSQSWVNTEAFFGQGTRLTVV.

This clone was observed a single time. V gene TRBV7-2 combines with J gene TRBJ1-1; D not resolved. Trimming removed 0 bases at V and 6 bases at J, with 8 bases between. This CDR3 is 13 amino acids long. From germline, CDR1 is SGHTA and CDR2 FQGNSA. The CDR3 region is CASSLAGSAEAFF. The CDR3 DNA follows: TGTGCCAGCAGCTTAGCTGGTAGCGCTGAAGCTTTCTTT.

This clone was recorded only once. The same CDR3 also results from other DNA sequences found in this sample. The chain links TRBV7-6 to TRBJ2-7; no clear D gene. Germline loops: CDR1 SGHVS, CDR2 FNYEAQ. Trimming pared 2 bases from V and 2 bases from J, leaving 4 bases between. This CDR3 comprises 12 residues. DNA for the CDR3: TGTGCCAGCAGCTTATCACCCTACGAGCAGTACTTC. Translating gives CASSLSPYEQYF.

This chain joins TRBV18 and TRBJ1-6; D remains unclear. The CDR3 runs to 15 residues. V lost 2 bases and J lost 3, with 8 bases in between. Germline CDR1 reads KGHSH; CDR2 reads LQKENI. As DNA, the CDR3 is TGTGCCAGCTCACCAGGACTGTTCTATAATTCACCCCTCCACTTT. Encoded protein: CASSPGLFYNSPLHF.

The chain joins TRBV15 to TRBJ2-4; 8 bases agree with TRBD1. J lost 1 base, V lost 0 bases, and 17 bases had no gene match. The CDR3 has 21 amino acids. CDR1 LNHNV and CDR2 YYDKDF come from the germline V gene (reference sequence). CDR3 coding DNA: TGTGCCACCAGCAGAGATCAATGGTCCCGGGACAGGTCCCTGGCCAAAAACATTCAGTACTTC. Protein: CATSRDQWSRDRSLAKNIQYF.

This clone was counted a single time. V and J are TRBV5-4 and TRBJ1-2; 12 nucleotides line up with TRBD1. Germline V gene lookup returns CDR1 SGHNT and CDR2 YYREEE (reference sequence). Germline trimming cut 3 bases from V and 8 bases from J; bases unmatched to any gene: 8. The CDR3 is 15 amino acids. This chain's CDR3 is CASSSARDRGLGYTF. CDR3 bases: TGTGCCAGCAGCTCTGCTAGGGACAGGGGGCTAGGCTACACCTTC.

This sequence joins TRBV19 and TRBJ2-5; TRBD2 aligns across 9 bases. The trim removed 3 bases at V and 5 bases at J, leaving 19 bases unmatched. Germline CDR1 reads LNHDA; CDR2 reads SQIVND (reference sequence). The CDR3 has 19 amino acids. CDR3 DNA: TGTGCCAGTAGTATCTCGGGGCGGGGGGGCCGATTGGGCGAGGAGACCCAGTACTTC. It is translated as CASSISGRGGRLGEETQYF.

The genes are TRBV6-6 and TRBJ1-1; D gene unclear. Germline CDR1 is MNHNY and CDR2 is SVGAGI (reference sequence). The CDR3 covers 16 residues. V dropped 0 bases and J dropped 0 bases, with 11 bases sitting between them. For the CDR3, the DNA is TGTGCCAGCAGTTACTCGTACCGTGGGGTGAACACTGAAGCTTTCTTT. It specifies CASSYSYRGVNTEAFF.

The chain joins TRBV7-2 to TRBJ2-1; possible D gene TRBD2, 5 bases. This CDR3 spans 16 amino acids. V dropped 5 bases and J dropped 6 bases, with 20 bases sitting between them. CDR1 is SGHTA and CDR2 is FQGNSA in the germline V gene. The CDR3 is CASSPSGLASLNEQFF. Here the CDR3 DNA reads TGTGCCAGCAGCCCATCCGGGCTAGCTAGTCTCAATGAGCAGTTCTTC.

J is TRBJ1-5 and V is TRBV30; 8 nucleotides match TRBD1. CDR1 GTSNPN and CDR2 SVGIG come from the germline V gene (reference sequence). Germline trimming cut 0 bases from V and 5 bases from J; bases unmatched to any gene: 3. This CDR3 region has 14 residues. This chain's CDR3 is CAWSVSRGHQPQHF. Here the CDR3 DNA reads TGTGCCTGGAGTGTCTCCAGGGGGCATCAGCCCCAGCATTTT. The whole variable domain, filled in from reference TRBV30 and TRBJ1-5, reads SQTIHQWPATLVQPVGSPLSLECTVEGTSNPNLYWYRQAAGRGLQLLFYSVGIGQISSEVPQNLSASRPQDRQFILSSKKLLLSDSGFYLCAWSVSRGHQPQHFGDGTRLSIL.

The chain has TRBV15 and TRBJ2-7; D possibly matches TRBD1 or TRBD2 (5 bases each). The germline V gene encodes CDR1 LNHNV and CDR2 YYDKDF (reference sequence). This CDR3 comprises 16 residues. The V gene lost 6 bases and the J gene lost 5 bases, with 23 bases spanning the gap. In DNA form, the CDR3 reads TGTGCCACCAGTCAAAGTTTCCTGGCAGGGAGCGACGAGCAGTACTTC. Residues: CATSQSFLAGSDEQYF.

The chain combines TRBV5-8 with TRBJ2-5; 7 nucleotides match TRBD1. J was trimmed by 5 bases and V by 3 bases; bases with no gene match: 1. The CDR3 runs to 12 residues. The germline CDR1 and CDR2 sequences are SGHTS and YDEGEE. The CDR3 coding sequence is TGTGCCAGCAGCTCGACAGGGGAGACCCAGTACTTC. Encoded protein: CASSSTGETQYF.

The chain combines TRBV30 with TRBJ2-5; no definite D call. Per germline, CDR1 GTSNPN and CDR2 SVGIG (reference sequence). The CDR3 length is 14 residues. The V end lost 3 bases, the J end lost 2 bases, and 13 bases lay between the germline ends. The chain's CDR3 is CAWRVLPIQETQYF. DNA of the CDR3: TGTGCCTGGAGGGTCCTTCCTATTCAAGAGACCCAGTACTTC.

CDR3 residues: CASSPPVSGSEAFF. CDR3 nucleotide sequence: TGTGCCAGCTCACCACCTGTGAGCGGGTCTGAAGCTTTCTTT. The V gene is TRBV18, the J gene TRBJ1-1; D not certain. In germline, CDR1 is KGHSH, CDR2 LQKENI. The CDR3 is 14 amino acids. V was clipped by 0 bases and J by 6 bases, with 11 bases between them. Combining the CDR3 with reference TRBV18 and TRBJ1-1 gives the whole variable domain NAGVMQNPRHLVRRRGQEARLRCSPMKGHSHVYWYRQLPEEGLKFMVYLQKENIIDESGMPKERFSAEFPKEGPSILRIQQVVRGDSAAYFCASSPPVSGSEAFFGQGTRLTVV.

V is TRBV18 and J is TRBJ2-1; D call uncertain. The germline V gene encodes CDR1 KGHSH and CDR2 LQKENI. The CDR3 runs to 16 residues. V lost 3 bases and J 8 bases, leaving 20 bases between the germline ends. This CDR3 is CASSPPSARIVHEQFF. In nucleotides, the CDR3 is TGTGCCAGCTCACCCCCTTCGGCCAGAATAGTCCATGAGCAGTTCTTC. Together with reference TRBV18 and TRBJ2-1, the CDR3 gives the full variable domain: NAGVMQNPRHLVRRRGQEARLRCSPMKGHSHVYWYRQLPEEGLKFMVYLQKENIIDESGMPKERFSAEFPKEGPSILRIQQVVRGDSAAYFCASSPPSARIVHEQFFGPGTRLTVL.